The sequence of this T cell receptor beta chain was determined in a study of blood T cell repertoires in COVID-19. Study overall: Sample material is recorded as cDNA or gDNA derived from T cells, B-cell-depleted T cells, or PBMCs.

Germline V gene sequence: CDR1 SEHNR, CDR2 FQNEAQ (reference sequence). V lost 5 bases, J lost 3 bases, and 14 bases lay in between. The CDR3 runs 15 residues. Repertoires were generated with immunoSEQ multiplex PCR, while TCRdb's copy carries only in-frame clones and drops some. This table holds a few hundred thousand clones, approximately 83% found once. Participant ages covered roughly 18 to 89 years across 20 to 30 US areas. Each participant's cohort was designated according to participant-reported clinical history. Cohort 3 recovery required two negative PCRs, clearance, or symptom resolution. This clonotype was obtained from a man under 40 who had recovered from COVID-19. The sample was PBMCs or T cells enriched from blood (not recorded which). This sequence joins TRBV7-9 and TRBJ1-5; D uncertain. The CDR3 spells CASSKDGQPNQPQHF. In DNA, the CDR3 is TGTGCCAGCAGCAAAGATGGGCAGCCCAATCAGCCCCAGCATTTT. Supplemented by reference TRBV7-9 and TRBJ1-5, the full variable domain reads DTGVSQNPRHKITKRGQNVTFRCDPISEHNRLYWYRQTLGQGPEFLTYFQNEAQLEKSRLLSDRFSAERPKGSFSTLEIQRTEQGDSAMYLCASSKDGQPNQPQHFGDGTRLSIL.